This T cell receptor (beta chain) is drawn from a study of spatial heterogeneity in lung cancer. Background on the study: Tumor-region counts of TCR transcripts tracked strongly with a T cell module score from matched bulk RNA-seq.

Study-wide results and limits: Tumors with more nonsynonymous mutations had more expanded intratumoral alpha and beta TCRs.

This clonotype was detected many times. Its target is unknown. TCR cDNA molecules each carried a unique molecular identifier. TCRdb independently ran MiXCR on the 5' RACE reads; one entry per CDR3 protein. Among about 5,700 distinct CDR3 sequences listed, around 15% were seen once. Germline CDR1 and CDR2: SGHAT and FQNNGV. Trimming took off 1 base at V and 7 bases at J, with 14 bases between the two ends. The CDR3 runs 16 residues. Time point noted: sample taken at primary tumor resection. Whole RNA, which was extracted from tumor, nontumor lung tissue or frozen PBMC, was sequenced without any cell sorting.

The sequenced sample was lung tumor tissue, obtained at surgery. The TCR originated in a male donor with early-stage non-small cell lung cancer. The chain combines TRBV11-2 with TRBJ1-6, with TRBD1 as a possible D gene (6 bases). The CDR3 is CASSLVTGAQNSPLHF. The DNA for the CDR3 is TGTGCCAGCAGCTTAGTGACGGGGGCGCAAAATTCACCCCTCCACTTT. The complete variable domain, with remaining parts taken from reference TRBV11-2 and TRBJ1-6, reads EAGVAQSPRYKIIEKRQSVAFWCNPISGHATLYWYQQILGQGPKLLIQFQNNGVVDDSQLPKDRFSAERLKGVDSTLKIQPAKLEDSAVYLCASSLVTGAQNSPLHFGNGTRLTVT.